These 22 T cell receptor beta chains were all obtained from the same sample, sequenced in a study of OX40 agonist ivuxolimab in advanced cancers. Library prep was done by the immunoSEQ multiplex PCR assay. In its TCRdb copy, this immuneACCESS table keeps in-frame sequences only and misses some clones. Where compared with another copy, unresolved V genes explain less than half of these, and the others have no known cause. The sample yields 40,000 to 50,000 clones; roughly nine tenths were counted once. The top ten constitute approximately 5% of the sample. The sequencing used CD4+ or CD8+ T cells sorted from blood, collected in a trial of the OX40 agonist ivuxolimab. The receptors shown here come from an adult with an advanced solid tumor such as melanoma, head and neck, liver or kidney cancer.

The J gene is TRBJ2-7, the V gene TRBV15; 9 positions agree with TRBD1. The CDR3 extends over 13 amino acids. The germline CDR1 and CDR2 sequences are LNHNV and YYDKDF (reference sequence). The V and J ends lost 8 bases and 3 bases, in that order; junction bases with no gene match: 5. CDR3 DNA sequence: TGTGCCACCGGAGCGGGACAGGGCTACGAGCAGTACTTC. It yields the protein CATGAGQGYEQYF.

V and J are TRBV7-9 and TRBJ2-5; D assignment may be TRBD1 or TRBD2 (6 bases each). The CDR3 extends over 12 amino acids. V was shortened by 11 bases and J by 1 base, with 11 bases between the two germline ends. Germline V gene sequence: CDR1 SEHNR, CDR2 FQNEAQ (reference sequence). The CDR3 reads CALGGTQETQYF. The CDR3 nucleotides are TGTGCCCTAGGGGGGACCCAAGAGACCCAGTACTTC.

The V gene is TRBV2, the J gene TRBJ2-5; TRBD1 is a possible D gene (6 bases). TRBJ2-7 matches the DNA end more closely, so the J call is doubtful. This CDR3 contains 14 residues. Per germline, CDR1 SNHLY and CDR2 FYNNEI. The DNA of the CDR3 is TGTGCCAGCAGTACGCCAGGACAGTCCTACGAGCAGTACTTC. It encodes CASSTPGQSYEQYF.

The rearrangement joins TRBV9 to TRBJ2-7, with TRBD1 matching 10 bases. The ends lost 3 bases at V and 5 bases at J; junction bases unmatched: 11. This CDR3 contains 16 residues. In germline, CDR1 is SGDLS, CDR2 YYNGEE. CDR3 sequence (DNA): TGTGCCAGCAGCGGAGACAGGGGGCAGCAGGGGGACGAGCAGTACTTC. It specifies CASSGDRGQQGDEQYF.

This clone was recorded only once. The CDR3 bases are TGTGCCAGTAGTGTGGGACAGGCCTACAATGAGCAGTTCTTC. Amino acids: CASSVGQAYNEQFF. The chain has TRBV19 and TRBJ2-1; TRBD1 agrees at 8 bases. Germline V lookup: CDR1 LNHDA, CDR2 SQIVND (reference sequence). The CDR3 has 14 amino acids. V lost 5 bases, J lost 2 bases, and 2 bases stayed unmatched.

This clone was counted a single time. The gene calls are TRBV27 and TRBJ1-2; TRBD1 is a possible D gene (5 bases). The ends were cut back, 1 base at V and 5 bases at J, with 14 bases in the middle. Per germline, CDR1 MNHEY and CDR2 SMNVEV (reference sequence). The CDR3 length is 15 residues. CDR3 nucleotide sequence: TGTGCCAGCAGTTTATGGCCAGGGCTGGGGTATGGCTACACCTTC. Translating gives CASSLWPGLGYGYTF.

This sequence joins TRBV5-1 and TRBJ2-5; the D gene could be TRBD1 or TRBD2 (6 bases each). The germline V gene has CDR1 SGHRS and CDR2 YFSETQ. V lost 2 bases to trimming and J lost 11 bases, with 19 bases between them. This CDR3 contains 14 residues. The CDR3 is CASSFTGGAGEQYF. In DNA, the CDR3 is TGCGCCAGCAGCTTCACCGGGGGCGCGGGTGAGCAGTACTTC.

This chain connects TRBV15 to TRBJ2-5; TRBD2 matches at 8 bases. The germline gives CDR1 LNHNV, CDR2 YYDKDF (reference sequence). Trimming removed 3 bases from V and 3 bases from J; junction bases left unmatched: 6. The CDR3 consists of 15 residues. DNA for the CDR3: TGTGCCACCAGCAGGCCATCGGGGGGGGAAGAGACCCAGTACTTC. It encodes CATSRPSGGEETQYF.

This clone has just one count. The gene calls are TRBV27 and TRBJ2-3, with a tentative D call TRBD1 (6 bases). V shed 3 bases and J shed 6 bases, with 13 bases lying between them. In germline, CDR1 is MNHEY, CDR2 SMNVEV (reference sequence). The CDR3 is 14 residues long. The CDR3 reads CASSLVRGMDTQYF. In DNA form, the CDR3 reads TGTGCCAGCAGTTTGGTAAGGGGGATGGATACGCAGTATTTT.

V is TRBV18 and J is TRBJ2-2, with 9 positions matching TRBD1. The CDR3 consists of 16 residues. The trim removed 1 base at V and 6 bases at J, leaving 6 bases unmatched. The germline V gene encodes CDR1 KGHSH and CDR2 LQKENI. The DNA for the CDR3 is TGTGCCAGCTCACCACGGGACAGGGTCATTGCCGGGGAGCTGTTTTTT. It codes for CASSPRDRVIAGELFF.

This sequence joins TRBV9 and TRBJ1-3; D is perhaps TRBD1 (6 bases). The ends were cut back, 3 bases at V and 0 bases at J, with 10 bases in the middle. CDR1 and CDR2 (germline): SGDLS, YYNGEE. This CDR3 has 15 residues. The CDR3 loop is CASSGRDNSGNTIYF. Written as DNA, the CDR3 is TGTGCCAGCAGCGGCCGGGACAACTCTGGAAACACCATATATTTT.

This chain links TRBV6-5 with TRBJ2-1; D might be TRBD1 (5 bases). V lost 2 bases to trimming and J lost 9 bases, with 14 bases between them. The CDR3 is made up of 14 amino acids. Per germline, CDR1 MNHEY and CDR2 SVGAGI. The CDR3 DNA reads TGTGCCAGCAGTTACGCCCGTACAGGTCTTGAGCAGTTCTTC. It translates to CASSYARTGLEQFF.

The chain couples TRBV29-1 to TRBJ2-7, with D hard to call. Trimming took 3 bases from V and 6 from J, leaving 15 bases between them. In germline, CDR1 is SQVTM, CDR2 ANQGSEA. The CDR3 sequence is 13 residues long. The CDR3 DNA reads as TGCAGCGTTGATTTAGCAGGTCCGAGCGAGCAGTACGTC. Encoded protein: CSVDLAGPSEQYV.

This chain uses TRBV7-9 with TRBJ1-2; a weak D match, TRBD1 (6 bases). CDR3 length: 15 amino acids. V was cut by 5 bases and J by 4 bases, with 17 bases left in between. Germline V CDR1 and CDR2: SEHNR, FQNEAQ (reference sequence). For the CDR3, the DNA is TGTGCCAGCAGCCCATTCCGACAGGCCTCCTATGGCTACACCTTC. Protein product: CASSPFRQASYGYTF.

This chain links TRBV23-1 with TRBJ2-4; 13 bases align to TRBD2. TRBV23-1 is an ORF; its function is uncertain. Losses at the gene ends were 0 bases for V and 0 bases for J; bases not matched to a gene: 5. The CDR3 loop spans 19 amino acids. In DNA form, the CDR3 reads TGCGCCAGCAGTCAATCCCGGGGACTAGCGGGGCAAGCCAAAAACATTCAGTACTTC. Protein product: CASSQSRGLAGQAKNIQYF.

The DNA of the CDR3 is TGCGCCAGCAGCTTGGAAGCCAGGGCCTATAATTCACCCCTCCACTTT. Amino acid sequence: CASSLEARAYNSPLHF. This sequence joins TRBV5-1 and TRBJ1-6, with D possibly TRBD1 on 5 matching bases. V dropped 0 bases and J dropped 2 bases, with 9 bases sitting between them. The CDR3 loop spans 16 amino acids. Germline V lookup: CDR1 SGHRS, CDR2 YFSETQ.

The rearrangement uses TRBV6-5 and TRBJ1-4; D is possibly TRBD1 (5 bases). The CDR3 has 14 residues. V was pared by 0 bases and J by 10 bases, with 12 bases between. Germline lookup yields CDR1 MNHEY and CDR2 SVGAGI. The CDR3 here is CASSYSYGGTKLFF. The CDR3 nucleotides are TGTGCCAGCAGTTACTCATACGGGGGTACAAAACTGTTTTTT.

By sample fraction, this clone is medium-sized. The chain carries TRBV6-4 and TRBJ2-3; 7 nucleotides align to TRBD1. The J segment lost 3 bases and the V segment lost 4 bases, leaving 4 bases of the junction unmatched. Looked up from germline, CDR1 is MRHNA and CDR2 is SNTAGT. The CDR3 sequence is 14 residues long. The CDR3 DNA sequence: TGTGCCAGCAGTGTTTCAGGGGGAACAGATACGCAGTATTTT. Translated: CASSVSGGTDTQYF.

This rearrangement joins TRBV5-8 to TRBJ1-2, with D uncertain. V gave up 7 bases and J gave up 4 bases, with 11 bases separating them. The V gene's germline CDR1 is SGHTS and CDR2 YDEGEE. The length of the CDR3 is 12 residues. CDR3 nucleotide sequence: TGTGCCAGCCGGACGGCAATCTATGGCTACACCTTC. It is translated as CASRTAIYGYTF.

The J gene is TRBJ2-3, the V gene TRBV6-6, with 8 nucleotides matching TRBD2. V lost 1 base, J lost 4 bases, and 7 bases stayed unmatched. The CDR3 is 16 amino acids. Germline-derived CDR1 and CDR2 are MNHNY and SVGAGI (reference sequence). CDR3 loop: CASSYLPGGMADTQYF. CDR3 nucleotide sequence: TGTGCCAGCAGTTACTTACCGGGAGGGATGGCAGATACGCAGTATTTT.

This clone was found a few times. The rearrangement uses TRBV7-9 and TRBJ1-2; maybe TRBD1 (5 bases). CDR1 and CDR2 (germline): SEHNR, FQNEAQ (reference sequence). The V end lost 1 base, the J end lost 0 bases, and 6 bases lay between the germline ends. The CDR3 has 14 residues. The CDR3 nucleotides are TGTGCCAGCAGCTTAGGGGGCACTAACTATGGCTACACCTTC. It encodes CASSLGGTNYGYTF.

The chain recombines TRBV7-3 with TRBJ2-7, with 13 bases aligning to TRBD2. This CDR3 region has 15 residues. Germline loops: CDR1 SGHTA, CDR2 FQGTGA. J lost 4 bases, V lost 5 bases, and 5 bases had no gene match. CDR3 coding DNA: TGTGCCAGCAGCCAAGGACTAGCGGGAGTATACGAGCAGTACTTC. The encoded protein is CASSQGLAGVYEQYF. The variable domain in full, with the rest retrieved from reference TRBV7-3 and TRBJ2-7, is GAGVSQTPSNKVTEKGKYVELRCDPISGHTALYWYRQSLGQGPEFLIYFQGTGAADDSGLPNDRFFAVRPEGSVSTLKIQRTERGDSAVYLCASSQGLAGVYEQYFGPGTRLTVT.